Listed here are 29 T cell receptor beta chains from one sample, sequenced in a study of glioma-infiltrating T cells. The iRepertoire nested amplicon-rescue multiplex PCR amplified TCR alpha and beta CDR3s from RNA. One entry per CDR3 protein results from TCRdb running MiXCR on the multiplex PCR reads. The sample has approximately 90,000 distinct CDR3 sequences; about 23% are singletons. The sequencing sample was made of glioma tissue, nonneoplastic brain tissue, or PBMCs (not recorded which). The receptors derive from a human donor with low-grade glioma or glioblastoma, undergoing nonglioma brain surgery, or in good health (not recorded which).

This clonotype was recorded at least ten times. This chain links TRBV9 with TRBJ1-6, with TRBD1 as a possible D gene (5 bases). CDR3 size: 14 residues. Germline CDR1 and CDR2: SGDLS and YYNGEE. Trimming left V 1 base short and J 7 bases short, with 9 bases between. CDR3 residues: CASSVRTGNSPLHF. The CDR3 bases are TGTGCCAGCAGCGTACGTACAGGCAATTCACCCCTCCACTTT.

About this clonotype: Given a much more abundant clone one base away, this may be a read error. This chain connects TRBV14 to TRBJ1-1, with no clear D. The CDR3 loop spans 14 amino acids. The V and J ends lost 0 bases and 6 bases respectively, with 11 bases between them. The germline gives CDR1 SGHDN, CDR2 FVKESK. DNA of the CDR3: TGTGCCAGCAGCCAAGATTCTGGGATCGCTGAAGCTTTCTTT. The encoded protein is CASSQDSGIAEAFF.

This clonotype was detected many times. CDR3 DNA: TGCAGTGCTGGACAGGGGACCTATGGCTACACCTTC. It specifies CSAGQGTYGYTF. The gene calls are TRBV20-1 and TRBJ1-2, with 9 positions matching TRBD1. J gave up 4 bases and V 5 bases, and 2 bases lay outside the gene matches. Germline assignment: CDR1 DFQATT and CDR2 SNEGSKA (reference sequence). There are 12 residues in the CDR3.

On this clonotype itself: One base away lies a much larger clone, so this may be a sequencing read error. The CDR3 does not close with the conserved phenylalanine or tryptophan, likely indicating a read error. J is TRBJ1-1 and V is TRBV2; D is unresolved. V was cut by 6 bases and J by 6 bases, with 14 bases left in between. This CDR3 is built from 13 residues. Germline assignment: CDR1 SNHLY and CDR2 FYNNEI. The chain's CDR3 is CASSLSVGPEAFL. The CDR3 DNA reads as TGTGCCAGCAGCCTAAGCGTTGGGCCTGAAGCTTTCCTT.

This clonotype was seen only a few times. This chain joins TRBV12-5 and TRBJ1-6, with 8 bases aligning to TRBD1. The V gene end was trimmed by 1 base and the J gene end by 13 bases; junction bases not matched to a gene: 6. This CDR3 region has 14 residues. CDR1 and CDR2 (germline): LGHNT, FRNRAP. The CDR3, as DNA: TGTGCTAGTGGTTTGGCGGACAGGGAGGGTCCCCTCCACTTT. Residues: CASGLADREGPLHF.

This clonotype was counted a few times. The chain links TRBV14 to TRBJ1-2; D is perhaps TRBD1 (5 bases). Trimming shortened V by 10 bases and J by 0 bases, and 18 bases separated the two germline ends. The V gene's germline CDR1 is SGHDN and CDR2 FVKESK. This CDR3 contains 15 residues. The CDR3 DNA is TGTGCCACCCACAGAACAGGATCGTCTAACTATGGCTACACCTTC. It translates to CATHRTGSSNYGYTF.

The rearrangement links TRBV3-1 to TRBJ2-7; 10 bases fit TRBD2. V was clipped by 4 bases and J by 0 bases; unmatched bases: 3. The length of the CDR3 is 15 residues. Looked up from germline, CDR1 is LGHDT and CDR2 is YNNKEL (reference sequence). CDR3 in amino acids: CASSPSGGSSYEQYF. In nucleotides, the CDR3 is TGTGCCAGCAGCCCTAGCGGGGGCAGCTCCTACGAGCAGTACTTC.

The chain recombines TRBV5-1 with TRBJ2-1; no firm D call. This CDR3 has 17 amino acids. V was pared by 1 base and J by 2 bases, with 16 bases between. From germline, CDR1 is SGHRS and CDR2 YFSETQ. Written as DNA, the CDR3 is TGCGCCAGCAGCTTGTTCTTGGGGTCCATCGCCTACAATGAGCAGTTCTTC. The encoded protein is CASSLFLGSIAYNEQFF.

This clonotype was detected ten times or more. The J gene is TRBJ2-7, the V gene TRBV7-2, with 10 bases fitting TRBD2. The CDR3 contains 14 residues. Germline V gene data show CDR1 as SGHTA and CDR2 as FQGNSA. After removal of 5 bases from V and 2 bases from J, the junction contained 3 bases not matched to a gene. The CDR3 bases are TGTGCCAGCAGCAGGACTAGCGGAACCTACGAGCAGTACTTC. It yields the protein CASSRTSGTYEQYF.

The V call is TRBV3-1, the J call TRBJ1-1, with D tentatively TRBD1 (6 bases). In germline, CDR1 is LGHDT, CDR2 YNNKEL (reference sequence). Trimming took off 7 bases at V and 0 bases at J, with 18 bases between the two ends. The CDR3 is 16 amino acids. CDR3 loop: CASTPSPGGLNTEAFF. CDR3 in DNA: TGTGCCAGCACGCCCTCCCCCGGGGGCTTGAACACTGAAGCTTTCTTT.

This clonotype was detected a few times. The V and J genes are TRBV3-1 and TRBJ2-7; either TRBD1 or TRBD2 may supply D (5 bases each). In germline, CDR1 is LGHDT, CDR2 YNNKEL (reference sequence). Trimming took 3 bases from V and 6 from J, leaving 15 bases between them. The CDR3 is 14 residues long. The CDR3 nucleotides are TGTGCCAGCAGCCATACCGGGACCGAGGGCGAGCAGTACTTC. Its translation is CASSHTGTEGEQYF.

This clonotype has at least ten counts. CDR3 nucleotide sequence: TGTGCCAGCAGTTACAACCTTTTGACAGCCGGAAACACCATATATTTT. It is translated as CASSYNLLTAGNTIYF. The J gene is TRBJ1-3, the V gene TRBV6-6; maybe TRBD1 (5 bases). CDR3 length: 16 amino acids. In germline, CDR1 is MNHNY, CDR2 SVGAGI (reference sequence). V was trimmed by 2 bases and J by 4 bases, leaving 15 bases between them.

This chain connects TRBV12-3 or TRBV12-4 to TRBJ2-7; 11 bases are shared with TRBD1. This CDR3 region has 15 residues. V dropped 6 bases and J dropped 4; count of bases not matched to a gene: 8. The CDR3 loop is CASSLQGQGAYEQYF. In DNA, the CDR3 is TGTGCCAGCAGCCTCCAAGGACAGGGGGCATACGAGCAGTACTTC.

Only a few counts were recorded for this clonotype. This chain connects TRBV5-1 to TRBJ1-3; TRBD1 might be the D (5 bases). Per the germline V gene, CDR1 is SGHRS and CDR2 is YFSETQ. CDR3 length equals 15 residues. Trimming shortened V by 2 bases and J by 1 base, and 10 bases separated the two germline ends. CDR3 protein: CASSFDQGSGNTIYF. CDR3 bases: TGCGCCAGCAGCTTCGACCAGGGATCTGGAAACACCATATATTTT.

The chain joins TRBV19 to TRBJ1-2; 10 bases match TRBD1. The CDR3 is 14 amino acids. Trimming at V came to 3 bases and at J to 6 bases, leaving 4 bases not matched to a gene. Germline V gene sequence: CDR1 LNHDA, CDR2 SQIVND (reference sequence). CDR3 nucleotide sequence: TGTGCCAGTAGTATGGGACAGGGGACGGATGGCTACACCTTC. The encoded protein is CASSMGQGTDGYTF.

This clonotype has more than one count but fewer than ten. V gene TRBV5-4 combines with J gene TRBJ2-3, with a weak D call TRBD1 (6 bases). The germline gives CDR1 SGHNT, CDR2 YYREEE (reference sequence). This CDR3 is 15 amino acids long. Trimming pared 4 bases from V and 0 bases from J, leaving 12 bases between. CDR3 in DNA: TGTGCCAGCAGCACAGGGTTTTCGAGCACAGATACGCAGTATTTT. The encoded protein is CASSTGFSSTDTQYF.

This clonotype has a count of ten or more. The chain carries TRBV7-8 and TRBJ2-3; 10 bases align to TRBD2. The germline CDR1 and CDR2 sequences are SGHVS and FQNEAQ. Germline trimming cut 5 bases from V and 5 bases from J; bases unmatched to any gene: 10. There are 16 residues in the CDR3. The CDR3 here is CASSGLSGGAGDTQYF. In DNA form, the CDR3 reads TGTGCCAGCAGCGGGCTCAGCGGGGGGGCCGGAGATACGCAGTATTTT.

The CDR3 region has the DNA TGTGCCAGCAGTCGACAGGGGGCCGGTACGGTTGAGCAGTTCTTC. Translated: CASSRQGAGTVEQFF. V and J are TRBV12-3 or TRBV12-4 and TRBJ2-1, with 10 bases fitting TRBD1. This CDR3 contains 15 residues. V lost 5 bases and J lost 9; bases outside the gene matches: 10.

This clonotype was seen repeatedly, ten times or more. The chain uses TRBV12-3 or TRBV12-4 and TRBJ2-1; no clear D. V lost 0 bases to trimming and J lost 0 bases, with 9 bases between them. This CDR3 contains 16 residues. CDR3 amino acids: CASSLAGPLSYNEQFF. DNA for the CDR3: TGTGCCAGCAGTTTAGCCGGGCCCCTCTCCTACAATGAGCAGTTCTTC.

This clonotype appeared many times. The chain employs TRBV4-2 and TRBJ2-7; 12 bases match TRBD2. V lost 4 bases to trimming and J lost 2 bases; unmatched junction nucleotides: 9. The CDR3 extends over 17 amino acids. Germline assignment: CDR1 LGHNA and CDR2 YNFKEQ. CDR3 region: CASSLRLAGEGTYEQYF. In DNA form, the CDR3 reads TGTGCCAGCAGCCTGAGACTAGCGGGAGAGGGAACCTACGAGCAGTACTTC.

This clonotype was observed many times. The rearrangement joins TRBV19 to TRBJ1-5; 8 bases are shared with TRBD1. The CDR3 is 15 residues long. The J segment lost 7 bases and the V segment lost 6 bases, leaving 11 bases of the junction unmatched. Germline V gives CDR1 LNHDA, CDR2 SQIVND (reference sequence). The CDR3 DNA is TGTGCCAGTAGGACGGCCGGGACAGGAGACCAGCCCCAGCATTTT. As protein: CASRTAGTGDQPQHF.

This clonotype was recorded many times. V and J are TRBV11-2 and TRBJ1-5, with a possible D match to TRBD1 (6 bases). CDR3 size: 16 residues. Trimming removed 5 bases from V and 0 bases from J, with 14 bases in between. In germline, CDR1 is SGHAT, CDR2 FQNNGV. This CDR3 reads CASSLGTQYSNQPQHF. CDR3 DNA: TGTGCCAGCAGCCTCGGGACACAGTATAGCAATCAGCCCCAGCATTTT.

V usage is TRBV29-1 and J usage is TRBJ2-1, with D tentatively TRBD2 (5 bases). The CDR3 is 13 residues long. Germline V CDR1 and CDR2: SQVTM, ANQGSEA. CDR3 coding DNA: TGCACCCTTACTAGTACCAAGTACAATGAGCAGTTCTTC. Residues: CTLTSTKYNEQFF.

This chain connects TRBV6-7 to TRBJ2-3, with 8 bases fitting TRBD1. Being an ORF, TRBV6-7 has a function that is uncertain. After removal of 6 bases from V and 3 bases from J, the junction contained 8 bases not matched to a gene. The CDR3 length is 15 residues. The CDR3 DNA sequence: TGTGCCAGCAGGAAAAGGACAGGGAGGACAGATACGCAGTATTTT. It is translated as CASRKRTGRTDTQYF.

This clonotype was counted ten times or more. The chain employs TRBV6-1 and TRBJ2-3; 9 bases agree with TRBD1. This CDR3 is 15 amino acids long. The V gene end was trimmed by 7 bases and the J gene end by 4 bases; junction bases not matched to a gene: 9. The germline gives CDR1 MNHNS, CDR2 SASEGT. This chain's CDR3 is CASKTRDRDPDTQYF. DNA of the CDR3: TGTGCCAGCAAAACACGGGACAGGGACCCAGATACGCAGTATTTT.

This clonotype was observed many times. CDR3 bases: TGCGCCAGCAAACTACACACGGGCGGGAGAGGCACAGATACGCAGTATTTT. It yields the protein CASKLHTGGRGTDTQYF. The chain links TRBV10-2 to TRBJ2-3; 7 bases align to TRBD2. CDR1 is WSHSY, CDR2 SAAADI, per germline. There are 17 residues in the CDR3. V lost 7 bases to trimming and J lost 1 base; unmatched junction nucleotides: 14.

The J gene is TRBJ2-3, the V gene TRBV5-1; 10 bases align to TRBD2. The J segment lost 2 bases and the V segment lost 4 bases, leaving 7 bases of the junction unmatched. The CDR3 covers 16 residues. In germline, CDR1 is SGHRS, CDR2 YFSETQ. CDR3 sequence (DNA): TGCGCCAGCAGCCTCGGACTAGCGGTCCTCACAGATACGCAGTATTTT. It encodes CASSLGLAVLTDTQYF.

This clonotype was recorded at least ten times. This rearrangement joins TRBV18 to TRBJ1-1; 7 nucleotides match TRBD1. The CDR3 extends over 14 amino acids. Germline CDR1 KGHSH, CDR2 LQKENI. Trimming removed 5 bases from V and 0 bases from J; junction bases left unmatched: 3. CDR3 nucleotide sequence: TGTGCCAGCTCAGCGGACAGGTTGAACACTGAAGCTTTCTTT. It translates to CASSADRLNTEAFF. Using reference TRBV18 and TRBJ1-1 for the parts outside the CDR3, the full variable domain is NAGVMQNPRHLVRRRGQEARLRCSPMKGHSHVYWYRQLPEEGLKFMVYLQKENIIDESGMPKERFSAEFPKEGPSILRIQQVVRGDSAAYFCASSADRLNTEAFFGQGTRLTVV.

In the case of this clonotype: One junction end does not reproduce the germline sequence, and a read error may be involved. The gene calls are TRBV7-2 and TRBJ2-3; possibly TRBD1 for D (5 bases). This CDR3 contains 17 residues. Germline CDR1 is SGHTA and CDR2 is FQGNSA. CDR3 in amino acids: CASSSHPPLTYTGTQYF. As DNA, the CDR3 is TGTGCCAGCAGCTCACACCCACCTCTCACTTACACAGGTACGCAGTATTTT.